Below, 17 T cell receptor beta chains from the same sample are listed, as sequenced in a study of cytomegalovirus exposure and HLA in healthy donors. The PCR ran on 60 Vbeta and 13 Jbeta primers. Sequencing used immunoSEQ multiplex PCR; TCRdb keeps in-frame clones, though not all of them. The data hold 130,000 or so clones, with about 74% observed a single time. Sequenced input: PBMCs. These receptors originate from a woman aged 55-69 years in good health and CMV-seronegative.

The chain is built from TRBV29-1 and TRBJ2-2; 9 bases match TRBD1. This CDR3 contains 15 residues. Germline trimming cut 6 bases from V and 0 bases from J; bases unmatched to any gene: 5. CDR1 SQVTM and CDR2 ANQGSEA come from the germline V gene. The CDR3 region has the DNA TGCAGCGTGCTGACAGGGGGTACGAACACCGGGGAGCTGTTTTTT. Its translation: CSVLTGGTNTGELFF.

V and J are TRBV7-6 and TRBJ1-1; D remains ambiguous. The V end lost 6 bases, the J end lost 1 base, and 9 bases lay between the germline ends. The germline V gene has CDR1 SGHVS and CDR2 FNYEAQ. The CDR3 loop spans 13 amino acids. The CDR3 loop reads CASRLLGNTEAFF. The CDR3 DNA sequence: TGTGCCAGCAGGCTCCTCGGGAACACTGAAGCTTTCTTT.

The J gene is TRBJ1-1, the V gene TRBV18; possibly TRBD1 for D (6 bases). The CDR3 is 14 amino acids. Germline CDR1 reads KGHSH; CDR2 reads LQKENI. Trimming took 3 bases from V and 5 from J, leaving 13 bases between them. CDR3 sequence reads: CASSPTGRGTEAFF. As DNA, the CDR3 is TGTGCCAGCTCACCTACCGGAAGGGGGACTGAAGCTTTCTTT.

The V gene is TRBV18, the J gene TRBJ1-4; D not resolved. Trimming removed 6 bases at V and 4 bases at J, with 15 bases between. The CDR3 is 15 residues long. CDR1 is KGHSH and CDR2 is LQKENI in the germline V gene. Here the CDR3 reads CASSPSEVINEKLFF. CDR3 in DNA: TGTGCCAGCTCGCCCTCGGAGGTGATTAATGAAAAACTGTTTTTT.

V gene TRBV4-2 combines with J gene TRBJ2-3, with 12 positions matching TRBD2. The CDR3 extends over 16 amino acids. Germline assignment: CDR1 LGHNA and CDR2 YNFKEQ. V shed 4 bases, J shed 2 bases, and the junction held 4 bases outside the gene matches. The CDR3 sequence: CASSPLAGGPTDTQYF. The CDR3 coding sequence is TGTGCCAGCAGCCCACTAGCGGGAGGTCCCACAGATACGCAGTATTTT.

Written as DNA, the CDR3 is TGTGCCAGCAGCCCCCAAGGGAGGGTTTCCTACGAGCAGTACTTC. Residues: CASSPQGRVSYEQYF. V and J are TRBV11-2 and TRBJ2-7; TRBD2 matches at 7 bases. The CDR3 extends over 15 amino acids. The germline V gene encodes CDR1 SGHAT and CDR2 FQNNGV. After removal of 5 bases from V and 1 base from J, the junction contained 8 bases not matched to a gene.

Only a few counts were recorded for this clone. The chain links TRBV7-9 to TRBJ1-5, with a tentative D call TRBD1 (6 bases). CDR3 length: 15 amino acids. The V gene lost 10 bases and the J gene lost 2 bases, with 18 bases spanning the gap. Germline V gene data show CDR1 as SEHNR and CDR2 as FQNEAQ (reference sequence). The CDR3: CATGSGVIGNQPQHF. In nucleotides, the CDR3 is TGTGCCACCGGGTCAGGGGTAATAGGCAATCAGCCCCAGCATTTT.

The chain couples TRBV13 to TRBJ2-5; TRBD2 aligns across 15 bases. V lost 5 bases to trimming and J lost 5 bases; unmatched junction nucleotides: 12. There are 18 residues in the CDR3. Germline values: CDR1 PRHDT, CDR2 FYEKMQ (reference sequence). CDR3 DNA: TGTGCCAGCAGCCAAACCTGGACTAGCGGGGGGGCCCGGGAGACCCAGTACTTC. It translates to CASSQTWTSGGARETQYF.

The CDR3 DNA reads as TGTGCCAGCAGCTTCGTAGCGGGAATTGTAAATGAGCAGTTCTTC. It encodes CASSFVAGIVNEQFF. V is TRBV5-6 and J is TRBJ2-1; 8 positions match TRBD2. Germline V CDR1 and CDR2: SGHDT, YYEEEE. Trimming removed 2 bases from V and 7 bases from J; junction bases left unmatched: 8. The CDR3 totals 15 residues.

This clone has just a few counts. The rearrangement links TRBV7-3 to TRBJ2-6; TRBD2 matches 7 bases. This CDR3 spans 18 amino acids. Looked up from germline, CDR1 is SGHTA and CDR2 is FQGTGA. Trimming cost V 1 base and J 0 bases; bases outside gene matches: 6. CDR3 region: CASSLRPAGNSGANVLTF. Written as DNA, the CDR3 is TGTGCCAGCAGCTTAAGGCCAGCGGGGAACTCTGGGGCCAACGTCCTGACTTTC.

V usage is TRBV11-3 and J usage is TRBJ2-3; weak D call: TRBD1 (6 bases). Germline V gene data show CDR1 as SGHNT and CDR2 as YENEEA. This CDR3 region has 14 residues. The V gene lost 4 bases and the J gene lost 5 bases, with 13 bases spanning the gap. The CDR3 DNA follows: TGTGCCAGCAGCTCAGGGGTTCTAGGAGATACGCAGTATTTT. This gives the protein CASSSGVLGDTQYF. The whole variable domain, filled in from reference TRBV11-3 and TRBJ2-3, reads EAGVVQSPRYKIIEKKQPVAFWCNPISGHNTLYWYLQNLGQGPELLIRYENEEAVDDSQLPKDRFSAERLKGVDSTLKIQPAELGDSAVYLCASSSGVLGDTQYFGPGTRLTVL.

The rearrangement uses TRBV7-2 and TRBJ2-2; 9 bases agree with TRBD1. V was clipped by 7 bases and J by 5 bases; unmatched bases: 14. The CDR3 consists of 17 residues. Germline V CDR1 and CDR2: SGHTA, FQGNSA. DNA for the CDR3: TGTGCCAGCATCCAATCACGGGGACAGGGTAAAACCGGGGAGCTGTTTTTT. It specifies CASIQSRGQGKTGELFF.

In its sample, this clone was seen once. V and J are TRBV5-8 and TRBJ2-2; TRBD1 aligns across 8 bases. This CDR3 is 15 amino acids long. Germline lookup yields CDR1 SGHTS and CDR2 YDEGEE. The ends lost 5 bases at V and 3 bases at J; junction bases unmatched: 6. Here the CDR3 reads CASRSGQGYTGELFF. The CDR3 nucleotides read TGTGCCAGCAGGAGCGGACAGGGCTACACCGGGGAGCTGTTTTTT.

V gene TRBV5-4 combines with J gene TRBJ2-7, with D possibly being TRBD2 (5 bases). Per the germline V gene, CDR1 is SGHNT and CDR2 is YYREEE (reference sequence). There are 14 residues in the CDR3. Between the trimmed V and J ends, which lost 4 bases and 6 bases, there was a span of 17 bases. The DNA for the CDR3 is TGTGCCAGCAGCGGAGGCCGGGCCCGAGGCGAGCAGTACTTC. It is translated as CASSGGRARGEQYF. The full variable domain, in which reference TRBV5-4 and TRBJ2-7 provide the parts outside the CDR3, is ETGVTQSPTHLIKTRGQQVTLRCSSQSGHNTVSWYQQALGQGPQFIFQYYREEENGRGNFPPRFSGLQFPNYSSELNVNALELDDSALYLCASSGGRARGEQYFGPGTRLTVT.

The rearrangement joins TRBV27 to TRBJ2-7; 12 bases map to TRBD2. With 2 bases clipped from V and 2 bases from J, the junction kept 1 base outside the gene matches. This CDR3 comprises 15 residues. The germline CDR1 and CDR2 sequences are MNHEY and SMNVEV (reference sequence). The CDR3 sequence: CASSLGLAGTYEQYF. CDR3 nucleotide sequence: TGTGCCAGCAGTTTAGGACTAGCGGGAACCTACGAGCAGTACTTC.

As DNA, the CDR3 is TGTGCCAGCATGGGACAGAGACAAGAGACCCAGTACTTC. The encoded protein is CASMGQRQETQYF. This rearrangement joins TRBV2 to TRBJ2-5, with 7 bases that match TRBD1. J was trimmed by 2 bases and V by 7 bases; bases with no gene match: 4. This CDR3 has 13 residues. Germline lookup yields CDR1 SNHLY and CDR2 FYNNEI.

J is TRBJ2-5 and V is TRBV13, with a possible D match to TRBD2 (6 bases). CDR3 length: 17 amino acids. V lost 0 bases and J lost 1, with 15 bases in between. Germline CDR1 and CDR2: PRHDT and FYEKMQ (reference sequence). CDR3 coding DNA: TGTGCCAGCAGCTTAGGCCGGTTTGGGGGAGGCCAAGAGACCCAGTACTTC. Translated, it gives CASSLGRFGGGQETQYF.